The rows below give T cell receptor beta chains drawn from one sample of a study of T-cell memory formation after mild COVID-19. A single record per CDR3 protein comes from TCRdb applying MiXCR to the 5' RACE reads. This table holds 250,000 to 400,000 distinct CDR3 sequences, roughly an eighth found once. Material: PBMCs or a T cell subset sorted from them (not recorded which). These TCRs come from a man in his late teens or twenties who had mild COVID-19 (a few samples of this study predate the infection). Cell type and time point are not known. CDR3s include the opening cysteine and the closing phenylalanine or tryptophan. A D gene is named only where the DNA matches it firmly. For some rows the clone size is stated as once, few or many, or as a class when expanded; others skip it.

v_gene: TRBV19
d_gene: TRBD1
j_gene: TRBJ2-2
abundance: NA
CDR3aa: CASMGSTGQWTGELFF
CDR3nt: TGTGCCAGTATGGGATCGACAGGGCAGTGGACCGGGGAGCTGTTTTTT

v_gene: TRBV6-5
d_gene: NA
j_gene: TRBJ2-7
abundance: many
CDR3aa: CASSHSYEQYF
CDR3nt: TGTGCCAGCAGTCATTCCTACGAGCAGTACTTC

v_gene: TRBV12-3/TRBV12-4
d_gene: TRBD2
j_gene: TRBJ2-5
abundance: few
CDR3aa: CASLFGGSGETQYF
CDR3nt: TGTGCCAGCCTATTCGGGGGGTCGGGGGAGACCCAGTACTTC

v_gene: TRBV24-1
d_gene: NA
j_gene: TRBJ2-2
abundance: few
CDR3aa: CAILRDANTGELFF
CDR3nt: TGTGCCATCCTCCGGGACGCCAACACCGGGGAGCTGTTTTTT

v_gene: TRBV12-3/TRBV12-4
d_gene: NA
j_gene: TRBJ2-3
abundance: many
CDR3aa: CASSLRSTDTQYF
CDR3nt: TGTGCCAGCAGCTTAAGGAGCACAGATACGCAGTATTTT

v_gene: TRBV5-1
d_gene: TRBD1
j_gene: TRBJ1-2
abundance: few
CDR3aa: CASSGVGTGVRYGYTF
CDR3nt: TGCGCCAGCAGCGGAGTCGGGACAGGCGTTCGTTATGGCTACACCTTC

v_gene: TRBV4-1
d_gene: NA
j_gene: TRBJ2-1
abundance: NA
CDR3aa: CASSQGVSNGGGFF
CDR3nt: TGCGCCAGCAGCCAAGGGGTCTCTAACGGGGGAGGGTTCTTC

v_gene: TRBV12-3/TRBV12-4
d_gene: NA
j_gene: TRBJ1-2
abundance: NA
CDR3aa: CASSSLGTEANYGYTF
CDR3nt: TGTGCCAGCAGTTCCCTTGGGACCGAAGCTAACTATGGCTACACCTTC

v_gene: TRBV10-3
d_gene: NA
j_gene: TRBJ2-4
abundance: many
CDR3aa: CAIRDLAKNIQYF
CDR3nt: TGTGCCATCAGGGATCTAGCCAAAAACATTCAGTACTTC

v_gene: TRBV14
d_gene: NA
j_gene: TRBJ2-4
abundance: few
CDR3aa: CASSTGPLRIQYF
CDR3nt: TGTGCCAGCAGCACAGGGCCGCTACGTATTCAGTACTTC

v_gene: TRBV12-3/TRBV12-4
d_gene: TRBD1
j_gene: TRBJ2-7
abundance: NA
CDR3aa: CASSPGQGASEQYF
CDR3nt: TGTGCCAGCAGCCCCGGACAGGGGGCGTCCGAGCAGTACTTC

v_gene: TRBV7-9
d_gene: NA
j_gene: TRBJ1-4
abundance: NA
CDR3aa: CASSLVSGFGEKLFF
CDR3nt: TGTGCCAGCAGCTTAGTCAGCGGGTTCGGCGAAAAACTGTTTTTT

v_gene: TRBV3-1
d_gene: NA
j_gene: TRBJ2-3
abundance: few
CDR3aa: CASSQALYTDTQYF
CDR3nt: TGTGCCAGCAGCCAAGCCCTTTACACAGATACGCAGTATTTT

v_gene: TRBV29-1
d_gene: NA
j_gene: TRBJ2-2
abundance: NA
CDR3aa: CSVDQGTIPGELFF
CDR3nt: TGCAGCGTTGATCAGGGTACTATTCCCGGGGAGCTGTTTTTT

v_gene: TRBV18
d_gene: TRBD1
j_gene: TRBJ2-2
abundance: NA
CDR3aa: CASSRKTGQAGELFF
CDR3nt: TGTGCCAGCTCGCGGAAGACAGGGCAGGCCGGGGAGCTGTTTTTT

v_gene: TRBV15
d_gene: TRBD2
j_gene: TRBJ2-3
abundance: NA
CDR3aa: CATSPRLAGGTDTQYF
CDR3nt: TGTGCCACCAGCCCTCGACTAGCGGGGGGCACAGATACGCAGTATTTT

v_gene: TRBV7-7
d_gene: TRBD2
j_gene: TRBJ2-3
abundance: few
CDR3aa: CASSGGWPGDTQYF
CDR3nt: TGTGCCAGCTCGGGGGGATGGCCGGGAGATACGCAGTATTTT

v_gene: TRBV20-1
d_gene: NA
j_gene: TRBJ2-4
abundance: few
CDR3aa: CSAAPQGILAKNIQYF
CDR3nt: TGCAGTGCAGCCCCACAGGGAATTCTAGCCAAAAACATTCAGTACTTC

v_gene: TRBV7-7
d_gene: NA
j_gene: TRBJ2-5
abundance: once
CDR3aa: CASSLSVGAGGTQYF
CDR3nt: TGTGCCAGCAGCCTATCCGTGGGGGCCGGGGGGACCCAGTACTTC

v_gene: TRBV27
d_gene: NA
j_gene: TRBJ2-2
abundance: few
CDR3aa: CACSSANTGELFF
CDR3nt: TGTGCCTGCTCGTCCGCGAACACCGGGGAGCTGTTTTTT

v_gene: TRBV7-6
d_gene: NA
j_gene: TRBJ2-7
abundance: few
CDR3aa: CASSLGARGGEQYF
CDR3nt: TGTGCCAGCAGCTTAGGGGCCAGGGGCGGCGAGCAGTACTTC

v_gene: TRBV29-1
d_gene: NA
j_gene: TRBJ2-1
abundance: NA
CDR3aa: CSFIGGPSYNEQFF
CDR3nt: TGCAGCTTCATCGGAGGGCCGAGCTACAATGAGCAGTTCTTC

v_gene: TRBV28
d_gene: NA
j_gene: TRBJ2-7
abundance: many
CDR3aa: CASSRAPAYEQYF
CDR3nt: TGTGCCAGCAGTAGGGCCCCCGCCTACGAGCAGTACTTC

v_gene: TRBV12-3/TRBV12-4
d_gene: TRBD1
j_gene: TRBJ2-3
abundance: NA
CDR3aa: CASRPPGQAAVDTQYF
CDR3nt: TGTGCCAGCAGACCTCCGGGACAGGCTGCGGTAGATACGCAGTATTTT

v_gene: TRBV11-3
d_gene: NA
j_gene: TRBJ2-1
abundance: few
CDR3aa: CASSAQPRRNNEQFF
CDR3nt: TGTGCCAGCAGCGCCCAACCTCGCAGGAACAATGAGCAGTTCTTC

v_gene: TRBV5-6
d_gene: NA
j_gene: TRBJ2-1
abundance: many
CDR3aa: CASSFAPHNEQFF
CDR3nt: TGTGCCAGCAGCTTTGCTCCCCACAATGAGCAGTTCTTC

v_gene: TRBV18
d_gene: NA
j_gene: TRBJ2-4
abundance: NA
CDR3aa: CASSPQEGENIQYF
CDR3nt: TGTGCCAGCTCACCACAAGAAGGGGAAAACATTCAGTACTTC

v_gene: TRBV6-6
d_gene: NA
j_gene: TRBJ1-2
abundance: NA
CDR3aa: CASSNYGYTF
CDR3nt: TGTGCCAGCAGTAACTATGGCTACACCTTC

v_gene: TRBV12-3/TRBV12-4
d_gene: TRBD1
j_gene: TRBJ2-5
abundance: few
CDR3aa: CASSTTGAVETQYF
CDR3nt: TGTGCCAGCAGTACCACAGGGGCCGTAGAGACCCAGTACTTC

v_gene: TRBV7-2
d_gene: NA
j_gene: TRBJ2-3
abundance: few
CDR3aa: CASSLRQVRSPQYF
CDR3nt: TGTGCCAGCAGCTTACGACAGGTCAGGAGCCCGCAGTATTTT

v_gene: TRBV25-1
d_gene: NA
j_gene: TRBJ1-3
abundance: few
CDR3aa: CASSPESGNTIYF
CDR3nt: TGTGCCAGCAGTCCCGAATCTGGAAACACCATATATTTT

v_gene: TRBV28
d_gene: NA
j_gene: TRBJ2-3
abundance: NA
CDR3aa: CASSRTRTNTQYF
CDR3nt: TGTGCCAGCAGTAGGACAAGAACAAATACGCAGTATTTT

v_gene: TRBV6-6
d_gene: NA
j_gene: TRBJ1-2
abundance: NA
CDR3aa: CASTRTEANYGYTF
CDR3nt: TGTGCCAGCACCCGGACGGAAGCTAACTATGGCTACACCTTC